This T cell receptor (beta chain) was captured in a study of CD8 T cells in Susac syndrome (dated by TCRdb to about 2019). Study-level background: The study used repertoire sequencing to test whether antigen drove CD8+ T cell activation and differentiation in Susac syndrome. Clonality of the CD8+ T cell repertoire was compared between eleven to twelve healthy donors, roughly 14 Susac syndrome patients and 15 or so multiple sclerosis patients.

Concerning this clonotype: Its cognate antigen has yet to be identified. Base qualities are missing; no much larger clone stands one base away.

Peripheral blood CD8+ and CD4+ T cells from healthy donors, Susac syndrome patients and multiple sclerosis patients were profiled by high-throughput TCR beta sequencing. Treatment-naive patients with stable or active relapsing-remitting disease fulfilling revised McDonald criteria were used as multiple sclerosis controls. Bulk CD8+ and CD4+ T cells were purified by magnetic negative isolation, while CD8+ TEMRA cells were enriched using FACS. Blood was collected in EDTA tubes and processed within 24 hours, with PBMCs isolated through density gradient centrifugation. PBMCs destined for TCR sequencing were cryopreserved in liquid nitrogen and later thawed in a 37 °C water bath. The sorted or isolated CD4+, CD8+ and CD8+ TEMRA cells had a purity of 90% or higher. RNA was extracted using the RNeasy kit, and about 0.45 to 1 microgram was reverse transcribed with random hexamers. The immunoSEQ multiplex PCR assay, which covers 54 Vbeta and 13 Jbeta segments, was used to amplify TCR beta CDR3 regions. Bias from PCR amplification was corrected by using a synthetic template baseline for primer optimization and for computational correction. Per the original workflow: Reads were annotated to V, D and J genes per IMGT and analyzed with immunoSEQ Analyzer, keeping only productive sequences. Clonality was computed as one minus Shannon entropy normalized by log2 of the number of productive unique sequences. For each patient and control, public and private clones were evaluated within the 100 most prevalent clones. A clone was defined as Susac-specific if it was absent from the healthy and MS cohorts, from roughly 1,000 published viral clones and from other ImmuneACCESS disease sequences. TCRdb reprocessing: public reads trimmed at Q25 with fastp, clones called with MiXCR, in-frame beta chains kept. Every entry covers one CDR3 protein and lists the most common genes and DNA from its rows. The V and J calls come from TCRdb's annotation, not from the publication. The sample has tens of thousands of distinct CDR3 sequences on record, about 95% of them singletons. The ten most abundant clones make up about 0.4% of the sample.

Relative to germline, V is 3 bases shorter and J is 3 bases shorter, with 11 bases between their ends. The cysteine opens and the phenylalanine closes a CDR3 of 14 amino acids. Kept here is only the CDR3 DNA, which spans 42 bases and is read in frame from base 1. Via the germline V gene, CDR1 is ENHRY and CDR2 SYGVKD. General conclusions and limits of the study: The study acknowledged that relatively few individuals were included in the TCR sequencing and HLA analysis.

Source material: CD8+ T cells from PBMCs. This receptor was taken from a human donor with multiple sclerosis. The chain joins TRBV10-3 to TRBJ2-5, with the D segment identity uncertain. CDR3 sequence: CAISDPQSEETQYF. The nucleotide sequence is TGTGCCATCAGTGACCCCCAGTCGGAAGAGACCCAGTACTTC.